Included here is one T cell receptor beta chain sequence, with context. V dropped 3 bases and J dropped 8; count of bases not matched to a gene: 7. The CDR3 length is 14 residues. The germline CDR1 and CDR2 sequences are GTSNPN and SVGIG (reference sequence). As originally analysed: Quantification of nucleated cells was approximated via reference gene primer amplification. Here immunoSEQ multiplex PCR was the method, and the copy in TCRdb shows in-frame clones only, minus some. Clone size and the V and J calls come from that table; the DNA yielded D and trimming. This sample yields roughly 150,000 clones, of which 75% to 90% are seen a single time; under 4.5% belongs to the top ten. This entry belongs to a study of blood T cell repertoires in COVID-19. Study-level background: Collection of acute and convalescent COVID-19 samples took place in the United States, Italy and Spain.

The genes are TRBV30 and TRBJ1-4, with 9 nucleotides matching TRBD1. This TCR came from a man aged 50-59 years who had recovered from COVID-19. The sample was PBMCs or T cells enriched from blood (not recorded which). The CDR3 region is CAWRGGQGGEKLFF. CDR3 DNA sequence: TGTGCCTGGAGGGGGGGACAGGGAGGGGAAAAACTGTTTTTT.